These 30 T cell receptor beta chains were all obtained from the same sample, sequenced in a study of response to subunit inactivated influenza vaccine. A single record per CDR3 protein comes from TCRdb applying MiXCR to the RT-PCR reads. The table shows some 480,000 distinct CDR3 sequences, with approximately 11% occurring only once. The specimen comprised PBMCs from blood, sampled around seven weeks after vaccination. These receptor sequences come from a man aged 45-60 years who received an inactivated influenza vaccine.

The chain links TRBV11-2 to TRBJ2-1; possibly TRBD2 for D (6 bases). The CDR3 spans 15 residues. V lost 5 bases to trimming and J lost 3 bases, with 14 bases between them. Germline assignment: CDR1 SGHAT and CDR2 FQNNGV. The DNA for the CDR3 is TGTGCCAGCAGCCCCGGCCCGGGAGACTACAATGAGCAGTTCTTC. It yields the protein CASSPGPGDYNEQFF.

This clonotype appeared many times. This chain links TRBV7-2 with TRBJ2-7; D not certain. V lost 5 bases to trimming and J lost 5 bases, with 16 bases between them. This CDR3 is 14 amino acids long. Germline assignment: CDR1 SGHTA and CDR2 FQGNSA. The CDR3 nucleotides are TGTGCCAGCAGCGTAAGAGACCACTGGGACGAGCAGTACTTC. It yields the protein CASSVRDHWDEQYF.

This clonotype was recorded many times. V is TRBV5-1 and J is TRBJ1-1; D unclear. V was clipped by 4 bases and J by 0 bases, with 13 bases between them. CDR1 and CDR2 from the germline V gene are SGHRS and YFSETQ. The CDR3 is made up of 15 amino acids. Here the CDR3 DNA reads TGCGCCAGCAGCACCCTACCTACTCTGAACACTGAAGCTTTCTTT. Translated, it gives CASSTLPTLNTEAFF. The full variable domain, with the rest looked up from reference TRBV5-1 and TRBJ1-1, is KAGVTQTPRYLIKTRGQQVTLSCSPISGHRSVSWYQQTPGQGLQFLFEYFSETQRNKGNFPGRFSGRQFSNSRSEMNVSTLELGDSALYLCASSTLPTLNTEAFFGQGTRLTVV.

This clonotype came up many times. CDR3 region: CASSQDRLERAQYF. The CDR3 bases are TGCGCCAGCAGCCAAGATCGACTGGAGAGGGCCCAGTACTTC. This rearrangement joins TRBV4-3 to TRBJ2-5; D is possibly TRBD2 (5 bases). The CDR3 totals 14 residues. Trimming took 0 bases from V and 9 from J, leaving 14 bases between them. CDR1 is LGHNA, CDR2 YSLEER, per germline.

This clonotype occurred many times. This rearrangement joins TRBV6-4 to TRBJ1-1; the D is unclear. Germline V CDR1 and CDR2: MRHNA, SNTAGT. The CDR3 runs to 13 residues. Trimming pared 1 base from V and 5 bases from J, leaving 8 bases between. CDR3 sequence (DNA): TGTGCCAGCAGTGACTTGGTCGGGACTGAAGCTTTCTTT. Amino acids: CASSDLVGTEAFF.

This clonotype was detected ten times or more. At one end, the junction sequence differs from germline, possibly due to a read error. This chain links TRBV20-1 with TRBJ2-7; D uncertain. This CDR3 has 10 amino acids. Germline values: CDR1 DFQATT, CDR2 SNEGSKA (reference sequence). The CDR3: CSVRKNEQYF. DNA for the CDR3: TGCAGTGTTAGAAAGAACGAGCAGTACTTC.

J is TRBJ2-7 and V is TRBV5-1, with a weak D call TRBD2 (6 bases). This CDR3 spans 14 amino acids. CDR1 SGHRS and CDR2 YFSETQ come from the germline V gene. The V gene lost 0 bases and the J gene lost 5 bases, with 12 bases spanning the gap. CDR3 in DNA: TGCGCCAGCAGCTTGGGGGTAGCGGATGACGAGCAGTACTTC. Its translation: CASSLGVADDEQYF. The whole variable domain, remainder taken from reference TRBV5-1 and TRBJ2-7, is KAGVTQTPRYLIKTRGQQVTLSCSPISGHRSVSWYQQTPGQGLQFLFEYFSETQRNKGNFPGRFSGRQFSNSRSEMNVSTLELGDSALYLCASSLGVADDEQYFGPGTRLTVT.

DNA of the CDR3: TGTGCCATCAGTGAGTCCAGGGGGCGTCAGCCCCAGCATTTT. This encodes CAISESRGRQPQHF. The genes are TRBV10-3 and TRBJ1-5, with 8 bases fitting TRBD1. Per germline, CDR1 ENHRY and CDR2 SYGVKD. V shed 0 bases and J 6 bases; nucleotides not matched to a gene: 1. The CDR3 runs to 14 residues.

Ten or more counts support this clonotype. The CDR3 sequence is CATTFYDYKTANEKLFF. The CDR3 DNA sequence: TGTGCCACGACCTTTTACGACTATAAGACAGCTAATGAAAAACTGTTTTTT. The chain combines TRBV7-9 with TRBJ1-4; possibly TRBD1 for D (5 bases). Trimming stripped 10 bases from V and 3 bases from J, with 24 bases between. The germline CDR1 and CDR2 sequences are SEHNR and FQNEAQ (reference sequence). This CDR3 has 17 residues.

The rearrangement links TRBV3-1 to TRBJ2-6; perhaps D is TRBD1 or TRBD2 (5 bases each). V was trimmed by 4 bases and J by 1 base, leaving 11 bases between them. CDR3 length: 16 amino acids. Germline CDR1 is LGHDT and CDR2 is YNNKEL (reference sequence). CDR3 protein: CASSPGGGSGANVLTF. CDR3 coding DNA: TGTGCCAGCAGCCCCGGTGGGGGATCTGGGGCCAACGTCCTGACTTTC.

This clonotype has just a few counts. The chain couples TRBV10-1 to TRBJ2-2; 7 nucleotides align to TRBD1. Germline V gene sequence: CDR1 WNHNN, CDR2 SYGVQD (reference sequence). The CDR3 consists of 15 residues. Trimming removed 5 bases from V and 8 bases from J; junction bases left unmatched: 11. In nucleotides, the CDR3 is TGCGCCAGCAGTCCGAGGGCAGGGGGAGTTGGGGAGCTGTTTTTT. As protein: CASSPRAGGVGELFF.

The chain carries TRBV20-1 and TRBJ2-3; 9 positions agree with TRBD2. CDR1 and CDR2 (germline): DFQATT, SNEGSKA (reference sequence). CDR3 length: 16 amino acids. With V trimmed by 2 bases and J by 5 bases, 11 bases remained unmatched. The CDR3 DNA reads TGCAGTGCTAGAAGCCGTACAGCGGGAGGAGGAGATACGCAGTATTTT. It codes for CSARSRTAGGGDTQYF.

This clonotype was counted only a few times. CDR3 nucleotides: TGCGCCAGCAGCCAGGTAAAGACAGGGAACGCTAATGAGCAGTTCTTC. Its protein product is CASSQVKTGNANEQFF. J is TRBJ2-1 and V is TRBV4-1, with 7 bases fitting TRBD1. Germline CDR1 is MGHRA and CDR2 is YSYEKL. Unmatched junction bases numbered 12, after V lost 3 bases and J lost 7 bases. There are 16 residues in the CDR3.

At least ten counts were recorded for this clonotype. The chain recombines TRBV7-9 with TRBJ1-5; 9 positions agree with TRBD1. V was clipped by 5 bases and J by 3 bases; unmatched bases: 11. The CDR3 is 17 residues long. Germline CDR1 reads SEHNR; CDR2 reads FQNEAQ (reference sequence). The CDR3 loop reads CASSRGTGTLFNQPQHF. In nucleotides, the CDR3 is TGTGCCAGCAGCCGCGGGACAGGGACCTTGTTCAATCAGCCCCAGCATTTT. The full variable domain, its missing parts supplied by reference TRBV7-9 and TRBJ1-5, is DTGVSQNPRHKITKRGQNVTFRCDPISEHNRLYWYRQTLGQGPEFLTYFQNEAQLEKSRLLSDRFSAERPKGSFSTLEIQRTEQGDSAMYLCASSRGTGTLFNQPQHFGDGTRLSIL.

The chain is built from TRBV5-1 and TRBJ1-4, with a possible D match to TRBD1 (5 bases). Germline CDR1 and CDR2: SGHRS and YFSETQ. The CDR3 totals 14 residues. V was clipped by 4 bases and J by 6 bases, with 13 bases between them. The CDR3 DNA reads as TGCGCCAGCAGCGTGCAGGGAGTTGATGAAAAACTGTTTTTT. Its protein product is CASSVQGVDEKLFF. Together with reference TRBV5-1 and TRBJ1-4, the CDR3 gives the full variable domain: KAGVTQTPRYLIKTRGQQVTLSCSPISGHRSVSWYQQTPGQGLQFLFEYFSETQRNKGNFPGRFSGRQFSNSRSEMNVSTLELGDSALYLCASSVQGVDEKLFFGSGTQLSVL.

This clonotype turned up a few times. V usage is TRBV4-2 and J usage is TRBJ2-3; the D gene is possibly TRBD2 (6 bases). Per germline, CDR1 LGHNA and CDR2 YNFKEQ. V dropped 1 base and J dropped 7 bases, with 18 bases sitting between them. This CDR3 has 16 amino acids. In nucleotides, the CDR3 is TGTGCCAGCAGCCAAGTTTCTAGCGAGAAGGCGTATACGCAGTATTTT. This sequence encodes CASSQVSSEKAYTQYF.

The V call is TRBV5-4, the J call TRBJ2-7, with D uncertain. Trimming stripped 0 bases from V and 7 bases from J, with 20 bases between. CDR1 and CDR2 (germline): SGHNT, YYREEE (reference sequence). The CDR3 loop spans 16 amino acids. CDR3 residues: CASSLVEAFSYEEQYF. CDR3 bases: TGTGCCAGCAGCTTGGTGGAAGCCTTCTCCTACGAGGAGCAGTACTTC.

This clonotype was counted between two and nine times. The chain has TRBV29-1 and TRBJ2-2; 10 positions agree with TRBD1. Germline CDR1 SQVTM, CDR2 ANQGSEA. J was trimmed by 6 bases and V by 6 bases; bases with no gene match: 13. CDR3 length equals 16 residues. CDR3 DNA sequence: TGCAGCGTCCTTACTCCGGGACAGGGGAAACCCGGGGAGCTGTTTTTT. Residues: CSVLTPGQGKPGELFF.

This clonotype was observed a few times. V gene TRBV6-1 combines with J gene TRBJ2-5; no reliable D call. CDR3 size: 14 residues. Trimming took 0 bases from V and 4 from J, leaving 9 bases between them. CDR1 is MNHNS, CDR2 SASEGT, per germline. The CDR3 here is CASSEAGIGETQYF. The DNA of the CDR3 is TGTGCCAGCAGTGAAGCGGGTATAGGAGAGACCCAGTACTTC.

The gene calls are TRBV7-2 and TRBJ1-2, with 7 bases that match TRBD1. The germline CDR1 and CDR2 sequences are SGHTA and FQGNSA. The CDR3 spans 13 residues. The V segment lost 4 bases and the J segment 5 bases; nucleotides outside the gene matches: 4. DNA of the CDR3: TGTGCCAGCAGCTCGGGACAGATATATGGCTACACCTTC. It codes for CASSSGQIYGYTF.

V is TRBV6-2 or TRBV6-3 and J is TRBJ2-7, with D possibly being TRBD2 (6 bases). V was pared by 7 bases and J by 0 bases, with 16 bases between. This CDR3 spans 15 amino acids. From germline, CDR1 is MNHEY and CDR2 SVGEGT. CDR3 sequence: CASTRSGLSSYEQYF. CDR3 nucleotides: TGTGCCAGCACCAGAAGCGGGCTAAGCTCCTACGAGCAGTACTTC.

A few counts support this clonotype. This CDR3 reads CASSAQGGRDTGELFF. CDR3 bases: TGTGCCAGCAGCGCCCAGGGGGGGCGGGACACCGGGGAGCTGTTTTTT. J is TRBJ2-2 and V is TRBV5-6, with D perhaps being TRBD1 or TRBD2 (7 bases each). This CDR3 has 16 residues. Per the germline V gene, CDR1 is SGHDT and CDR2 is YYEEEE. V was trimmed by 4 bases and J by 3 bases, leaving 16 bases between them.

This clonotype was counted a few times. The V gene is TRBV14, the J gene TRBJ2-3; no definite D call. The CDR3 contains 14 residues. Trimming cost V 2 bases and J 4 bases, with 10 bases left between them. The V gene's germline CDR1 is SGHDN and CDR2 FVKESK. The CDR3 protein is CASSQLDEADTQYF. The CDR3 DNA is TGTGCCAGCAGCCAACTTGACGAAGCAGATACGCAGTATTTT.

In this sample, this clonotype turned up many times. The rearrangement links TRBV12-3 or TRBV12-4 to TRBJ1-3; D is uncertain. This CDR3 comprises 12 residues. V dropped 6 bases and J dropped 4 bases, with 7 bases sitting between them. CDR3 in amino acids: CASSLNGNTIYF. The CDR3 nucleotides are TGTGCCAGCAGCCTAAACGGAAACACCATATATTTT.

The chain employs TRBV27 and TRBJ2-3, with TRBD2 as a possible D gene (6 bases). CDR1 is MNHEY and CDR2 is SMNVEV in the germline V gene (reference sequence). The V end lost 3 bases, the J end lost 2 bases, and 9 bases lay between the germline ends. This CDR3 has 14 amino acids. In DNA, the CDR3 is TGTGCCAGCAGTTTCACTAGCTTCACAGATACGCAGTATTTT. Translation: CASSFTSFTDTQYF.

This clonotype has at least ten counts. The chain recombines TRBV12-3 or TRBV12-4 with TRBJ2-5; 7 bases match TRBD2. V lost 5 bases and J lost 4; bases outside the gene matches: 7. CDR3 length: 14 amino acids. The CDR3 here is CASSPLGRGETQYF. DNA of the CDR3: TGTGCCAGCAGTCCACTAGGGAGGGGAGAGACCCAGTACTTC.

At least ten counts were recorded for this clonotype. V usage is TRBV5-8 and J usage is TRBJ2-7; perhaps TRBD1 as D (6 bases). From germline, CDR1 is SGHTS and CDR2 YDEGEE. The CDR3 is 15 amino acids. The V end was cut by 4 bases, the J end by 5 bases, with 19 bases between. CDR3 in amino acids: CASSHVSGDNHEQYF. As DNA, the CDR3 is TGTGCCAGCAGCCACGTGTCAGGGGACAATCACGAGCAGTACTTC.

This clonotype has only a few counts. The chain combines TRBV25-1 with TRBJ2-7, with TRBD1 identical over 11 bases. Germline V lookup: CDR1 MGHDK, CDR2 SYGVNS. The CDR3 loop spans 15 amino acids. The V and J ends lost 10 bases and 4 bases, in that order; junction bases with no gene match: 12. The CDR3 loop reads CATPGGGQGDYEQYF. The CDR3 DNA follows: TGTGCCACCCCGGGGGGGGGACAGGGGGATTACGAGCAGTACTTC.

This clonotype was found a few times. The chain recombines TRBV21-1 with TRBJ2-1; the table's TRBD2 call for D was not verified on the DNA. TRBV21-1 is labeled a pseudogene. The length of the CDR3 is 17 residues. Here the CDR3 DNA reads TGTGCCAGCAGCAAAGCAATGACTAGCGGGAGCGGGGATGAGCAGTTCTTC. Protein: CASSKAMTSGSGDEQFF.

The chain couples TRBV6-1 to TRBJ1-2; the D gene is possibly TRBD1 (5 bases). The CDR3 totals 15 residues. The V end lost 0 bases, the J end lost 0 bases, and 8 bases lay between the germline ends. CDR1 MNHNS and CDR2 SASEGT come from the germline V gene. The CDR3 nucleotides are TGTGCCAGCAGTGAAGCGCGGGGGTCTAACTATGGCTACACCTTC. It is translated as CASSEARGSNYGYTF.